This T cell receptor (beta chain) was profiled in a study of vaccination and CD4 T cells after COVID-19. Background on the study: Convalescent donors were composed of six males and four females, of whom two were Hispanic.

Germline values: CDR1 LNHDA, CDR2 SQIVND (reference sequence). The CDR3 length is 17 residues. V was cut by 5 bases and J by 2 bases, with 19 bases left in between. The treatment is: 10-day PBMC culture with coronavirus spike peptide pools or control peptides (ViraFEST assay). Some 2 million PBMCs were grown per well alongside about 10 IU/ml IL-2 and around 9.6 ug/ml peptide pools. Cultured CD4+ T cell DNA underwent sequencing with the Oncomine TCR Beta short-read assay. Using its own MiXCR run on the PCR reads, TCRdb lists one record per CDR3 protein. The sample contains about 9,000 distinct CDR3 sequences, around 55% of which appear only once. On this clonotype itself: Its target is not known.

The rearrangement joins TRBV19 to TRBJ1-5; D might be TRBD1 (5 bases). The sequence was obtained from a human donor who had recovered from COVID-19. The sequenced sample was CD4+ T cells from blood, cultured in vitro. The CDR3 region is CASSSGSRSGRNQPQHF. The CDR3 coding sequence is TGTGCCAGTAGTTCCGGATCCAGGTCAGGGCGCAATCAGCCCCAGCATTTT.